The 25 T cell receptor beta chains presented below share a single source sample, sequenced in a study of CD8 T cells in ankylosing spondylitis. Study-level points and caveats: Ankylosing spondylitis blood seemed to carry a telltale TCR beta motif made of about 8 highly homologous variants.

These receptors are not linked to any known antigen. In TCRdb, the 5' RACE reads were re-called with MiXCR into one record per CDR3 protein. The sample carries under 450,000 distinct CDR3 sequences, roughly a sixth recorded once. Sequencing was performed on blood, either unsorted or a sorted T cell fraction (not recorded which). All receptors come from a male donor with ankylosing spondylitis.

This clonotype was counted a few times. J is TRBJ2-5 and V is TRBV5-1; D could derive from TRBD1 or TRBD2 (6 bases each). CDR3 size: 15 residues. V lost 7 bases and J lost 5, with 21 bases in between. Looked up from germline, CDR1 is SGHRS and CDR2 is YFSETQ. The CDR3 DNA is TGCGCCAGCTCGTTTGCGCCCCGGGGGCTTGAGACCCAGTACTTC. Its translation: CASSFAPRGLETQYF.

This chain uses TRBV7-9 with TRBJ1-2; D may be TRBD1 (6 bases). CDR3 length: 14 amino acids. Germline loops: CDR1 SEHNR, CDR2 FQNEAQ (reference sequence). Trimming took off 10 bases at V and 0 bases at J, with 15 bases between the two ends. The CDR3 DNA reads as TGTGCCACGGAACGGAGGGGGACTAACTATGGCTACACCTTC. It is translated as CATERRGTNYGYTF.

This clonotype was seen more than once but under ten times. The chain employs TRBV7-3 and TRBJ2-2, with D unresolved. V was cut by 3 bases and J by 7 bases, with 6 bases left in between. From germline, CDR1 is SGHTA and CDR2 FQGTGA. CDR3 size: 12 residues. The CDR3 loop is CASSFQDGELFF. Here the CDR3 DNA reads TGTGCCAGCAGCTTTCAAGACGGGGAGCTGTTTTTT.

This clonotype was picked up a small number of times. The J gene is TRBJ1-5, the V gene TRBV19; D is perhaps TRBD1 (5 bases). Trimming cost V 3 bases and J 2 bases, with 8 bases left between them. CDR3 length: 14 residues. CDR1 is LNHDA, CDR2 SQIVND, per germline (reference sequence). Here the CDR3 reads CASSIGAGNQPQHF. CDR3 nucleotides: TGTGCCAGTAGTATTGGGGCAGGCAATCAGCCCCAGCATTTT.

The J gene is TRBJ2-1, the V gene TRBV6-2 or TRBV6-3; the match to TRBD2 covers 10 bases. This CDR3 is 14 amino acids long. J was trimmed by 9 bases and V by 5 bases; bases with no gene match: 7. Germline-derived CDR1 and CDR2 are MNHEY and SVGEGT. The CDR3 sequence: CASSTLAGSLEQFF. The DNA for the CDR3 is TGTGCCAGCAGTACACTAGCGGGATCTCTTGAGCAGTTCTTC.

The chain is built from TRBV28 and TRBJ2-5; the D call may be TRBD1 or TRBD2 (5 bases each). V was shortened by 5 bases and J by 2 bases, with 18 bases between the two germline ends. Germline V gives CDR1 MDHEN, CDR2 SYDVKM. The CDR3 has 16 residues. The CDR3 is CASSGNAGTAQETQYF. CDR3 DNA sequence: TGTGCCAGCAGTGGAAACGCCGGGACGGCTCAAGAGACCCAGTACTTC.

This clonotype has more than one count but fewer than ten. The gene calls are TRBV12-3 or TRBV12-4 and TRBJ2-7; 8 bases are shared with TRBD1. The CDR3 is 12 residues long. Losses at the gene ends were 8 bases for V and 6 bases for J; bases not matched to a gene: 6. The CDR3, as DNA: TGTGCCAGCGGCTCAGGGGGCAGCGAGCAGTACTTC. The encoded protein is CASGSGGSEQYF.

The chain couples TRBV20-1 to TRBJ2-4; TRBD2 is a possible D gene (5 bases). Germline CDR1 DFQATT, CDR2 SNEGSKA (reference sequence). V lost 0 bases and J lost 5, with 11 bases in between. CDR3 length: 14 amino acids. The CDR3 sequence: CSARETRVENIQYF. The CDR3 coding sequence is TGCAGTGCTAGAGAAACTAGAGTTGAAAACATTCAGTACTTC.

V is TRBV6-4 and J is TRBJ1-1, with 8 bases lining up with TRBD1. V dropped 4 bases and J dropped 11; count of bases not matched to a gene: 12. The CDR3 contains 14 residues. Germline CDR1 MRHNA, CDR2 SNTAGT. The CDR3 loop is CASSAQGTGEAAFF. The CDR3 DNA reads TGTGCCAGCAGTGCCCAAGGGACAGGAGAGGCGGCTTTCTTT.

This clonotype was seen only a few times. The V and J genes are TRBV2 and TRBJ2-1; D is uncertain. The CDR3 extends over 13 amino acids. The V end lost 1 base, the J end lost 5 bases, and 6 bases lay between the germline ends. Germline loops: CDR1 SNHLY, CDR2 FYNNEI. The CDR3 reads CASSEERNNEQFF. Here the CDR3 DNA reads TGTGCCAGCAGTGAAGAGAGGAACAATGAGCAGTTCTTC.

The rearrangement uses TRBV14 and TRBJ2-1; D may be TRBD1 (5 bases). The CDR3 runs to 15 residues. V was cut by 2 bases and J by 4 bases, with 12 bases left in between. Germline CDR1 is SGHDN and CDR2 is FVKESK. The CDR3 spells CASSQWAGLYNEQFF. In nucleotides, the CDR3 is TGTGCCAGCAGCCAATGGGCAGGGCTTTACAATGAGCAGTTCTTC. Drawing the rest from reference TRBV14 and TRBJ2-1, the complete variable domain is EAGVTQFPSHSVIEKGQTVTLRCDPISGHDNLYWYRRVMGKEIKFLLHFVKESKQDESGMPNNRFLAERTGGTYSTLKVQPAELEDSGVYFCASSQWAGLYNEQFFGPGTRLTVL.

This clonotype appeared a few times. The CDR3 reads CASSGDRGPTDTQYF. CDR3 bases: TGTGCCAGCAGTGGGGACAGGGGGCCAACAGATACGCAGTATTTT. This chain uses TRBV2 with TRBJ2-3; 12 bases map to TRBD1. Trimming took 4 bases from V and 3 from J; bases not matched to a gene: 2. The CDR3 has 15 amino acids. Germline V gene lookup returns CDR1 SNHLY and CDR2 FYNNEI. The full variable domain, completed using reference TRBV2 and TRBJ2-3, is EPEVTQTPSHQVTQMGQEVILRCVPISNHLYFYWYRQILGQKVEFLVSFYNNEISEKSEIFDDQFSVERPDGSNFTLKIRSTKLEDSAMYFCASSGDRGPTDTQYFGPGTRLTVL.

This clonotype was seen a few times. The rearrangement joins TRBV9 to TRBJ1-6; 10 bases are shared with TRBD1. There are 16 residues in the CDR3. Germline CDR1 reads SGDLS; CDR2 reads YYNGEE. Trimming at V came to 2 bases and at J to 8 bases, leaving 7 bases not matched to a gene. Here the CDR3 reads CASSVGGTGVDSPLHF. In nucleotides, the CDR3 is TGTGCCAGCAGCGTGGGAGGGACAGGGGTGGATTCACCCCTCCACTTT.

This sequence joins TRBV28 and TRBJ2-1; no clear D. The V and J ends lost 6 bases and 4 bases respectively, with 13 bases between them. This CDR3 is 14 amino acids long. The germline V gene has CDR1 MDHEN and CDR2 SYDVKM. Written as DNA, the CDR3 is TGTGCCAGCAGCTCCACCGGACGGTACAATGAGCAGTTCTTC. Translated: CASSSTGRYNEQFF.

The chain recombines TRBV6-2 or TRBV6-3 with TRBJ1-5, with D possibly matching TRBD1 (5 bases). Trimming took off 0 bases at V and 3 bases at J, with 9 bases between the two ends. The CDR3 spans 15 residues. CDR1 is MNHEY, CDR2 SVGEGT, per germline. CDR3 residues: CASSYSDSVNQPQHF. The CDR3 nucleotides are TGTGCCAGCAGTTACTCTGACAGCGTCAATCAGCCCCAGCATTTT.

The chain is built from TRBV6-1 and TRBJ1-2; tentatively, D is TRBD1 (5 bases). CDR3 length: 14 amino acids. Trimming shortened V by 5 bases and J by 4 bases, and 14 bases separated the two germline ends. Germline V lookup: CDR1 MNHNS, CDR2 SASEGT. The CDR3 reads CASSKEGRPYGYTF. The CDR3 DNA reads as TGTGCCAGCAGTAAGGAGGGGCGGCCCTATGGCTACACCTTC.

V and J are TRBV28 and TRBJ2-5; tentative D call: TRBD1 (6 bases). V gave up 6 bases and J gave up 5 bases, with 16 bases separating them. The CDR3 loop spans 14 amino acids. Germline CDR1 is MDHEN and CDR2 is SYDVKM. DNA for the CDR3: TGTGCCAGCAGCCTGGAACAGGGCAGGGAGACCCAGTACTTC. It encodes CASSLEQGRETQYF.

This clonotype was observed many times. The V call is TRBV12-3 or TRBV12-4, the J call TRBJ2-1; D not certain. With 2 bases removed from V and 6 bases from J, the gap between germline ends came to 2 bases. This CDR3 has 11 amino acids. The CDR3 spells CASSLINEQFF. The DNA of the CDR3 is TGTGCCAGCAGTTTAATCAATGAGCAGTTCTTC.

This clonotype was seen only a few times. The chain links TRBV24-1 to TRBJ2-3; weak D call: TRBD1 (6 bases). V was shortened by 6 bases and J by 3 bases, with 12 bases between the two germline ends. The CDR3 is made up of 14 amino acids. Germline V gene data show CDR1 as KGHDR and CDR2 as SFDVKD. CDR3 protein: CATSLGGATDTQYF. The CDR3, as DNA: TGTGCCACCAGTCTAGGGGGAGCGACAGATACGCAGTATTTT.

At least ten counts were recorded for this clonotype. The chain couples TRBV12-3 or TRBV12-4 to TRBJ2-7, with 7 bases lining up with TRBD2. The V segment lost 6 bases and the J segment 7 bases; nucleotides outside the gene matches: 12. CDR3 length: 14 residues. The CDR3 DNA sequence: TGTGCCAGCAGCCCCTCCGGGGGGACGGGGGAGCAGTACTTC. Translating gives CASSPSGGTGEQYF.

This clonotype was seen a handful of times. This chain uses TRBV6-5 with TRBJ1-3; 9 nucleotides line up with TRBD1. Trimming removed 4 bases from V and 4 bases from J; junction bases left unmatched: 8. The CDR3 extends over 16 amino acids. Per germline, CDR1 MNHEY and CDR2 SVGAGI. CDR3 nucleotides: TGTGCCAGCAGTTTCTCGCACAGGGGGCGCGGAAACACCATATATTTT. Residues: CASSFSHRGRGNTIYF.

The chain joins TRBV20-1 to TRBJ2-7; D is possibly TRBD1 or TRBD2 (5 bases each). The germline V and J ends were trimmed by 4 bases and 7 bases, with 20 bases remaining between them. There are 14 residues in the CDR3. Germline V gene data show CDR1 as DFQATT and CDR2 as SNEGSKA (reference sequence). This CDR3 is CSAILRDRFGEQYF. CDR3 bases: TGCAGTGCTATATTGAGGGACCGCTTCGGGGAGCAGTACTTC.

The chain links TRBV20-1 to TRBJ1-1; 7 bases map to TRBD1. In germline, CDR1 is DFQATT, CDR2 SNEGSKA (reference sequence). V shed 5 bases, J shed 1 base, and the junction held 10 bases outside the gene matches. The CDR3 length is 15 residues. The CDR3, as DNA: TGCAGTGCTCGCCGACAGGGCGGTACGAACACTGAAGCTTTCTTT. Protein product: CSARRQGGTNTEAFF.

The rearrangement links TRBV3-1 to TRBJ2-3, with D possibly matching TRBD2 (5 bases). V was pared by 0 bases and J by 6 bases, with 19 bases between. The CDR3 runs 17 residues. Germline lookup yields CDR1 LGHDT and CDR2 YNNKEL (reference sequence). The CDR3 sequence: CASSQDIASGSFDTQYF. The CDR3 DNA reads as TGTGCCAGCAGCCAAGATATAGCCAGCGGTTCTTTCGATACGCAGTATTTT.

This clonotype was recorded many times. The chain uses TRBV10-3 and TRBJ1-6; D is perhaps TRBD1 (5 bases). The CDR3 consists of 13 residues. Trimming shortened V by 8 bases and J by 6 bases, and 11 bases separated the two germline ends. CDR1 is ENHRY, CDR2 SYGVKD, per germline. CDR3 bases: TGTGCCATCGGGCAGGGTGGTAATTCACCCCTCCACTTT. This translates into CAIGQGGNSPLHF.